One sample yielded the 3 T cell receptor beta chains listed below, sequenced in a study of T cell repertoires in cytomegalovirus infection. TCRdb re-called the reads with MiXCR, one entry per CDR3 protein. The data contain about 180,000 distinct CDR3 sequences, about a sixth of them singletons. Sequenced input: CD8+ T cells from PBMCs. These receptor sequences come from a human donor in good health (CMV status not recorded). Some clones in this sample may be carry-over from other donors' samples.

The chain links TRBV12-3 or TRBV12-4 to TRBJ2-1; weak D call: TRBD2 (5 bases). The CDR3 contains 13 residues. V lost 2 bases and J 6 bases, leaving 8 bases between the germline ends. This CDR3 reads CASSLSGFNEQFF. CDR3 nucleotides: TGTGCCAGCAGTTTATCGGGGTTCAATGAGCAGTTCTTC.

This clonotype came up a few times. The gene calls are TRBV6-5 and TRBJ2-7, with D perhaps TRBD2 (5 bases). V was cut by 5 bases and J by 4 bases, with 12 bases left in between. The CDR3 is made up of 13 amino acids. The germline CDR1 and CDR2 sequences are MNHEY and SVGAGI. CDR3 sequence: CASSGSGLYEQYF. DNA for the CDR3: TGTGCCAGCAGTGGGTCCGGACTTTACGAGCAGTACTTC.

The chain recombines TRBV6-1 with TRBJ1-1; possibly TRBD1 for D (5 bases). The CDR3 extends over 14 amino acids. Per the germline V gene, CDR1 is MNHNS and CDR2 is SASEGT. Trimming removed 5 bases at V and 1 base at J, with 11 bases between. CDR3 DNA sequence: TGTGCCAGCAGTACGGGACTCCAGAACACTGAAGCTTTCTTT. Residues: CASSTGLQNTEAFF.